This T cell receptor (beta chain) was sequenced during a study of blood T cells in healthy people across ages. Study in general: Capture via template switching afforded approximately one barcoded beta molecule per two T cells.

With 7 bases clipped from V and 9 bases from J, the junction kept 6 bases outside the gene matches. The CDR3 sequence is 14 residues long. Study-level findings and limits: It was not possible, with unsorted PBMCs, to conclusively compare naive and antigen-experienced cells.

Then a second PCR, running roughly 6 to 12 cycles, was carried out with a sample-barcoded 5' primer and a J-beta primer mix. One entry per CDR3 protein, called by TCRdb with MiXCR from the 5' RACE reads. The data hold under 1 million distinct CDR3 sequences, with about 42% observed a single time. Details on this clonotype: Its antigen is currently unknown.

J is TRBJ1-6 and V is TRBV12-3 or TRBV12-4, with TRBD1 identical over 10 bases. Sample: blood. The receptor comes from a man in his fifties or sixties in good health. The DNA for the CDR3 is TGTGCCAGCAAGACCGGGACAGGGGTTTCACCCCTCCACTTT. Translated: CASKTGTGVSPLHF.